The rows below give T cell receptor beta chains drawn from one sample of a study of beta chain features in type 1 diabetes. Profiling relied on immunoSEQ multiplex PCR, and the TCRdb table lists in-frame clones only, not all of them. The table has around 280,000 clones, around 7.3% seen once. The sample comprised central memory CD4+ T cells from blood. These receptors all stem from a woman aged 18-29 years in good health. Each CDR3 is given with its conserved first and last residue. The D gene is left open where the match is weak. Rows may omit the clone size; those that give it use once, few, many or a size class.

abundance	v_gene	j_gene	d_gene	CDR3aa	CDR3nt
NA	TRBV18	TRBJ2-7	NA	CASSPTLGRPHEQYF	TGTGCCAGCTCACCGACCCTGGGACGCCCCCACGAGCAGTACTTC
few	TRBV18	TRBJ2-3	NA	CASSLLRETDTQYF	TGTGCCAGCTCACTGTTAAGGGAAACAGATACGCAGTATTTT
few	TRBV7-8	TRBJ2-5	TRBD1	CASSGDRGETQYF	TGTGCCAGCAGCGGGGACAGGGGGGAGACCCAGTACTTC
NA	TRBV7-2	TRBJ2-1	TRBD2	CASSLTSGSANEQFF	TGTGCCAGCAGCCTGACTAGCGGGAGCGCAAATGAGCAGTTCTTC
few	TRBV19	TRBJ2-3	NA	CASSNVGRGLTDTQYF	TGTGCCAGTAGCAACGTTGGCAGGGGTCTCACAGATACGCAGTATTTT
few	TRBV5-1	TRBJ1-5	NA	CASSLGVSKPQHF	TGCGCCAGCAGCTTGGGTGTTTCTAAGCCCCAGCATTTT
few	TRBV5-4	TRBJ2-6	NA	CASSSWGSGANVLTF	TGTGCCAGCAGCTCTTGGGGCTCTGGGGCCAACGTCCTGACTTTC
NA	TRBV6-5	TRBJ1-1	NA	CASRPQGRDTEAFF	TGTGCCAGCAGACCACAGGGAAGGGACACTGAAGCTTTCTTT
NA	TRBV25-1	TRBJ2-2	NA	CASSEYRGKGERSGELFF	TGTGCCAGCAGTGAATATAGAGGGAAAGGTGAAAGGTCCGGGGAGCTGTTTTTT
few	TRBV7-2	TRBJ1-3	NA	CASSGSWSSGNTIYF	TGTGCCAGCAGCGGCAGTTGGAGCTCTGGAAACACCATATATTTT
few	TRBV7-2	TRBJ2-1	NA	CASSVSAGSTYNEQFF	TGTGCCAGCAGCGTCTCTGCTGGGTCGACCTACAATGAGCAGTTCTTC
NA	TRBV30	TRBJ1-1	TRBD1	CAWSLDRGTEAFF	TGTGCCTGGAGCCTAGACAGGGGCACTGAAGCTTTCTTT
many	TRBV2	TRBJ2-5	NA	CASSERLSRQGKETQYF	TGTGCCAGCAGTGAAAGGTTATCACGGCAGGGGAAGGAGACCCAGTACTTC
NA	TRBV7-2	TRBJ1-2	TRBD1	CASSRSGDRGLGYTF	TGTGCCAGCAGCCGAAGTGGAGACAGGGGGCTTGGCTACACCTTC
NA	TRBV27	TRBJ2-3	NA	CASRDKPEIGTQYF	TGTGCCAGCAGGGACAAACCCGAGATCGGAACGCAGTATTTT
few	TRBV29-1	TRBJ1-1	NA	CSAGDAEAFF	TGCAGCGCCGGGGACGCTGAAGCTTTCTTT
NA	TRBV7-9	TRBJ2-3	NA	CASSPRAMRPTDTQYF	TGTGCCAGCAGCCCAAGGGCCATGCGACCCACAGATACGCAGTATTTT
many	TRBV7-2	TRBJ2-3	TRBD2	CASSLSPSGGVDTQYF	TGTGCCAGCAGCTTATCCCCTAGCGGGGGGGTCGATACGCAGTATTTT
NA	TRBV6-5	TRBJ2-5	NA	CATEPVALQETQYF	TGTGCCACAGAGCCCGTAGCCCTCCAAGAGACCCAGTACTTC
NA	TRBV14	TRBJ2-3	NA	CASSHHRESFRTSTDTQYF	TGTGCCAGCAGCCACCACCGGGAATCCTTCAGGACATCCACAGATACGCAGTATTTT
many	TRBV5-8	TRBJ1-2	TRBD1	CASSTWTGGDYGYTF	TGTGCCAGCAGCACATGGACAGGGGGCGACTATGGCTACACCTTC
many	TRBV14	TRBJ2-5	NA	CASSQDAGVRYQETQYF	TGTGCCAGCAGCCAAGATGCAGGGGTACGGTACCAAGAGACCCAGTACTTC
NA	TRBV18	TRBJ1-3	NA	CASSRDTIYF	TGTGCCAGCTCAAGGGACACCATATATTTT
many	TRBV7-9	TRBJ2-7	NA	CASSFGDLYEQYF	TGTGCCAGCAGCTTCGGGGACCTCTACGAGCAGTACTTC
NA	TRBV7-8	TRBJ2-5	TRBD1	CASSSRTGGETQYF	TGTGCCAGCAGCTCCAGGACAGGGGGGGAGACCCAGTACTTC
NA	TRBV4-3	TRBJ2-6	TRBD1	CASSPTPQGADGGANVLTF	TGCGCCAGCAGCCCGACTCCTCAGGGGGCGGACGGTGGGGCCAACGTCCTGACTTTC
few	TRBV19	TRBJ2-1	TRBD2	CASSGKGTTHEQFF	TGTGCCAGTAGTGGAAAAGGGACTACCCATGAGCAGTTCTTC
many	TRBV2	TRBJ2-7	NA	CASTQLQNYEQYF	TGTGCCAGCACCCAGCTACAGAACTACGAGCAGTACTTC
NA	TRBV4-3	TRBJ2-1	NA	CASRKSGVGEQFF	TGCGCCAGCAGGAAGTCAGGGGTAGGTGAGCAGTTCTTC
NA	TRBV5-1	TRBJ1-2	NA	CASSLVNNYGYTF	TGCGCCAGCAGCTTGGTCAATAACTATGGCTACACCTTC
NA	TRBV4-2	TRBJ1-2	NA	CASSHERSGYTF	TGTGCCAGCAGCCATGAAAGGTCTGGCTACACCTTC
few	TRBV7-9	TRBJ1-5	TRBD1	CASSLTGDGNQPQHF	TGTGCCAGCAGTCTGACAGGGGATGGCAATCAGCCCCAGCATTTT
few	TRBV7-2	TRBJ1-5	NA	CASSRPGGAGEPQHF	TGTGCCAGCAGCAGACCCGGGGGTGCCGGGGAGCCCCAGCATTTT
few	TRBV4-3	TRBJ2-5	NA	CASSQERQGGRETQYF	TGCGCCAGCAGCCAAGAGCGGCAGGGTGGTAGAGAGACCCAGTACTTC
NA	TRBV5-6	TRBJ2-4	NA	CASSQGHPRNIQYF	TGTGCCAGCAGCCAGGGACACCCCAGAAACATTCAGTACTTC
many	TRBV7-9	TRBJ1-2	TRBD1	CASSLGGTGAYGYTF	TGTGCCAGCAGCTTAGGCGGGACAGGGGCTTATGGCTACACCTTC
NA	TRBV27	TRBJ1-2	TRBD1	CASRTGVYGYTF	TGTGCCAGCCGGACAGGGGTCTATGGCTACACCTTC
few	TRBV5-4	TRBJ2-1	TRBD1	CASSIAGTAYNEQFF	TGTGCCAGCAGCATTGCCGGGACAGCCTACAATGAGCAGTTCTTC
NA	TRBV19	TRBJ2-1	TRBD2	CASSISRGGSYNEQFF	TGTGCCAGTAGTATTTCTCGCGGGGGCTCCTACAATGAGCAGTTCTTC
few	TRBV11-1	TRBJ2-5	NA	CASSLGPEETQYF	TGTGCCAGCAGTTTAGGGCCAGAAGAGACCCAGTACTTC
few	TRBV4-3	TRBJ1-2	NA	CASSQDAANYGYTF	TGCGCCAGCAGCCAAGACGCTGCCAACTATGGCTACACCTTC
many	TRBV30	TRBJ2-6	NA	CAWSTGANVLTF	TGTGCCTGGTCTACTGGGGCCAACGTCCTGACTTTC
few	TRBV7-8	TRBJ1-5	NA	CASSLVGDTDSNQPQHF	TGTGCCAGCAGCTTAGTGGGGGACACTGATAGCAATCAGCCCCAGCATTTT
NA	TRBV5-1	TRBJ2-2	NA	CASRPGAGELFF	TGCGCCAGCCGGCCGGGCGCCGGGGAGCTGTTTTTT
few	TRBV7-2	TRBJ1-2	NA	CASSPTQAAGGYTF	TGTGCCAGCAGCCCAACACAGGCCGCCGGAGGCTACACCTTC
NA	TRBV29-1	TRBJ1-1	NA	CSVDRNAEAFF	TGCAGCGTTGACAGGAACGCTGAAGCTTTCTTT
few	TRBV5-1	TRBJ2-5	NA	CASSLAGHQVGETQYF	TGCGCCAGCAGCTTAGCCGGGCACCAGGTGGGAGAGACCCAGTACTTC
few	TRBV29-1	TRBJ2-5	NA	CSVSRGLQETQYF	TGCAGCGTCTCCAGGGGATTGCAGGAGACCCAGTACTTC
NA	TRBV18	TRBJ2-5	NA	CASSPDTTETQYF	TGTGCCAGCTCTCCCGATACTACGGAGACCCAGTACTTC
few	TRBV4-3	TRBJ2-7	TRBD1	CASSVGDRENYEQYF	TGCGCCAGCAGCGTGGGGGACAGGGAAAACTACGAGCAGTACTTC
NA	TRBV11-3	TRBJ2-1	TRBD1	CASSLFGGQVDSGYNEQFF	TGTGCCAGCAGCTTATTCGGTGGACAGGTCGATTCGGGTTACAATGAGCAGTTCTTC